The rows below give T cell receptor beta chains drawn from one sample of a study of CD8 T cells in ankylosing spondylitis. TCRdb called the 5' RACE reads again in MiXCR, with one record for every CDR3 protein. The data contain roughly 250,000 distinct CDR3 sequences, over 8.5% of them singletons. The material sequenced was blood, either unsorted or a sorted T cell fraction (not recorded which). These receptors originate from a male donor with ankylosing spondylitis or in good health (not recorded which). Both conserved end residues are part of each CDR3. The D gene is left open where the match is weak. Part of the rows lack a size; the others show once, few, many or a class for expanded clones.

TRBV24-1	TRBD1	TRBJ2-2	NA	CATSEGARDTGELFF	TGTGCCACCAGCGAGGGGGCGCGGGACACCGGGGAGCTGTTTTTT
TRBV27	NA	TRBJ1-5	many	CASRPASGGQPQHF	TGTGCCAGCAGACCCGCGAGTGGGGGTCAGCCCCAGCATTTT
TRBV15	NA	TRBJ1-1	many	CATSRDGGPGTEAFF	TGTGCCACCAGCAGAGATGGGGGGCCGGGCACTGAAGCTTTCTTT
TRBV18	NA	TRBJ1-5	many	CASSPSTDQPQHF	TGTGCCAGCTCACCTTCGACAGATCAGCCCCAGCATTTT
TRBV20-1	NA	TRBJ1-2	many	CSARSRGDYGYTF	TGCAGTGCTAGAAGCCGGGGTGACTATGGCTACACCTTC
TRBV5-4	TRBD1	TRBJ2-1	few	CASSSVKTGGPKSYNEQFF	TGTGCCAGCAGCTCAGTGAAAACAGGGGGCCCTAAGTCCTACAATGAGCAGTTCTTC
TRBV29-1	NA	TRBJ2-5	many	CSVVIPVQETQYF	TGCAGCGTTGTTATCCCCGTCCAAGAGACCCAGTACTTC
TRBV20-1	NA	TRBJ1-1	many	CSGREDFEAFF	TGCAGTGGAAGGGAAGATTTTGAAGCTTTCTTT
TRBV7-2	TRBD1	TRBJ2-7	NA	CASSLQGQHYEQYF	TGTGCCAGCAGCCTCCAGGGACAGCACTACGAGCAGTACTTC
TRBV20-1	NA	TRBJ2-5	NA	CSGIKTVRETQYF	TGCAGTGGGATTAAGACGGTTCGGGAGACCCAGTACTTC
TRBV7-2	NA	TRBJ2-1	many	CASSLVVANEQFF	TGTGCCAGCAGCTTAGTTGTGGCCAATGAGCAGTTCTTC
TRBV3-1	NA	TRBJ2-5	NA	CASSHGASVQETQYF	TGTGCCAGCAGTCACGGGGCGTCAGTCCAAGAGACCCAGTACTTC
TRBV5-1	NA	TRBJ2-1	many	CASSLMQGGEQFF	TGCGCCAGCAGCTTGATGCAGGGTGGTGAGCAGTTCTTC
TRBV20-1	TRBD2	TRBJ2-1	many	CSARDGAGLEQFF	TGCAGTGCTAGAGATGGAGCGGGGTTGGAGCAGTTCTTC
TRBV14	NA	TRBJ2-1	many	CASTDRSRSNEQFF	TGTGCCAGCACGGACCGCAGTAGGAGCAATGAGCAGTTCTTC
TRBV7-2	NA	TRBJ1-1	many	CASSSHPGTPFGAFF	TGTGCCAGCAGCTCTCACCCCGGGACTCCCTTCGGGGCTTTCTTT
TRBV20-1	TRBD2	TRBJ2-5	many	CSASVGLAPRYETQYF	TGCAGTGCTAGTGTGGGACTAGCGCCCCGCTATGAGACCCAGTACTTC
TRBV6-1	NA	TRBJ1-2	many	CASTRGLSYGYTF	TGTGCCAGCACCCGGGGGTTGAGCTATGGCTACACCTTC
TRBV20-1	TRBD1	TRBJ1-6	many	CSARQGASYNSPLHF	TGCAGTGCCAGACAGGGGGCTAGCTATAATTCACCCCTCCACTTT
TRBV20-1	NA	TRBJ1-5	many	CSTQDQGGDQPQHF	TGCAGTACTCAAGATCAGGGTGGTGATCAGCCCCAGCATTTT
TRBV5-4	NA	TRBJ1-1	many	CASSLAFGGPGEAFF	TGTGCCAGCAGCCTCGCCTTTGGGGGGCCGGGTGAAGCTTTCTTT
TRBV12-3/TRBV12-4	NA	TRBJ1-4	many	CASSLRGASEKLFF	TGTGCCAGCAGTTTACGGGGGGCAAGTGAAAAACTGTTTTTT
TRBV7-2	TRBD2	TRBJ2-1	NA	CASSPRTSEHEQFF	TGTGCCAGCAGCCCCCGGACTAGCGAACATGAGCAGTTCTTC
TRBV7-6	TRBD2	TRBJ2-3	NA	CASSAGLAGPRSDTQYF	TGTGCCAGCAGCGCGGGACTAGCGGGACCCCGCAGCGATACGCAGTATTTT
TRBV11-2	TRBD2	TRBJ2-7	few	CASSLRGEGLAHARATYEQYF	TGTGCCAGCAGCTTACGAGGCGAGGGACTAGCGCATGCCCGGGCCACCTACGAGCAGTACTTC
TRBV10-3	NA	TRBJ2-7	many	CAISGLYLEQYF	TGTGCCATCAGTGGGCTCTACCTCGAGCAGTACTTC
TRBV11-2	TRBD2	TRBJ2-3	many	CASSPTGLAGVGEDTQYF	TGTGCCAGCAGCCCTACCGGGCTAGCGGGAGTCGGGGAAGATACGCAGTATTTT
TRBV7-9	TRBD1	TRBJ1-2	NA	CASIEQGSNYGYTF	TGTGCCAGCATCGAACAGGGGTCCAACTATGGCTACACCTTC
TRBV4-1	TRBD1	TRBJ2-5	few	CASSLYPPGQTQETQYF	TGCGCCAGCAGCCTTTACCCTCCGGGACAGACCCAAGAGACCCAGTACTTC
TRBV7-2	NA	TRBJ2-2	many	CASSLDGLNTGELFF	TGTGCCAGCAGCTTAGACGGCCTGAACACCGGGGAGCTGTTTTTT
TRBV6-5	TRBD2	TRBJ2-5	many	CASSYLASGGETQYF	TGTGCCAGCAGTTACCTTGCTAGCGGGGGGGAGACCCAGTACTTC
TRBV13	NA	TRBJ1-5	many	CASSTRGGNQPQHF	TGTGCCAGCAGCACCAGGGGTGGCAATCAGCCCCAGCATTTT
TRBV6-2/TRBV6-3	NA	TRBJ2-2	many	CASSYDGGSGELFF	TGTGCCAGCAGTTACGACGGGGGAAGCGGGGAGCTGTTTTTT
TRBV20-1	TRBD1	TRBJ2-6	many	CSAPGQDSGANVLTF	TGCAGTGCCCCGGGACAGGACTCTGGGGCCAACGTCCTGACTTTC
TRBV4-2	NA	TRBJ1-2	many	CASSQALGQSNYGYTF	TGTGCCAGCAGCCAAGCCCTTGGACAGTCTAACTATGGCTACACCTTC
TRBV5-1	NA	TRBJ1-4	many	CASCPGQTNEKLFF	TGCGCCAGCTGTCCTGGACAAACTAATGAAAAACTGTTTTTT
TRBV6-2/TRBV6-3	NA	TRBJ2-5	few	CASIMRTTEETQYF	TGTGCCAGCATTATGAGGACTACCGAAGAGACCCAGTACTTC
TRBV2	TRBD1	TRBJ2-7	many	CASRGTGPYEQYF	TGTGCCAGCAGAGGGACAGGACCCTACGAGCAGTACTTC
TRBV5-1	NA	TRBJ1-1	many	CASSLEPGRNTEAFF	TGCGCCAGCAGCTTAGAGCCGGGTAGGAACACTGAAGCTTTCTTT
TRBV6-2/TRBV6-3	NA	TRBJ2-2	many	CASRRLGLDTGELFF	TGTGCCAGCAGACGACTCGGGCTGGACACCGGGGAGCTGTTTTTT
TRBV5-4	TRBD1	TRBJ1-2	many	CASSLGAQGASGYTF	TGTGCCAGCAGCTTGGGGGCGCAGGGGGCGTCCGGCTACACCTTC
TRBV5-1	NA	TRBJ2-7	many	CASSFEGFEQYF	TGCGCCAGCAGCTTCGAAGGGTTCGAGCAGTACTTC
TRBV11-2	NA	TRBJ1-2	many	CASSPSAAIFYGYTF	TGTGCCAGCAGCCCCTCAGCGGCGATCTTCTATGGCTACACCTTC
TRBV27	NA	TRBJ2-7	many	CASSPPGVSYEQYF	TGTGCCAGCAGTCCCCCCGGCGTCTCCTACGAGCAGTACTTC
TRBV5-1	TRBD2	TRBJ2-5	many	CASTPGSGRFSETQYF	TGCGCCAGCACTCCTGGGAGCGGGAGGTTTAGCGAGACCCAGTACTTC
TRBV10-3	NA	TRBJ1-5	many	CAIGLTNSNQPQHF	TGTGCCATCGGTTTGACAAATAGCAATCAGCCCCAGCATTTT
TRBV10-3	NA	TRBJ2-1	many	CAIKEERVHNEQFF	TGTGCCATCAAGGAAGAAAGGGTCCACAATGAGCAGTTCTTC
TRBV6-2/TRBV6-3	NA	TRBJ2-2	many	CASSYSTGPLVGELFF	TGTGCCAGCAGTTACTCAACGGGGCCTTTGGTGGGGGAGCTGTTTTTT
TRBV20-1	NA	TRBJ2-7	many	CSAFAGRLSEQYF	TGCAGTGCTTTCGCGGGCCGCCTGAGCGAGCAGTACTTC
TRBV3-1	NA	TRBJ1-1	many	CASSQPSGRERHRNTEAFF	TGTGCCAGCAGCCAACCTAGCGGGAGGGAGAGACATAGGAACACTGAAGCTTTCTTT
TRBV15	NA	TRBJ1-5	many	CATSPGNQPQHF	TGTGCCACCAGCCCAGGGAATCAGCCCCAGCATTTT
TRBV5-6	NA	TRBJ1-4	many	CASSFTGPGQKLFF	TGTGCCAGCAGCTTTACGGGCCCAGGGCAAAAACTGTTTTTT
TRBV18	NA	TRBJ1-4	many	CASSPNWESTNEKLFF	TGTGCCAGCTCACCAAATTGGGAGTCAACTAATGAAAAACTGTTTTTT